This T cell receptor beta chain was identified during a study of T-cell reconstitution after alpha-beta-depleted transplantation in children. TCRbeta library construction was performed incorporating unique molecular identifiers. From the PCR reads, TCRdb called clonotypes with MiXCR, one entry per CDR3 protein. The data hold fewer than 550,000 distinct CDR3 sequences, with roughly an eighth observed a single time. This CDR3 is 11 amino acids long. Germline V lookup: CDR1 SGHRS, CDR2 YFSETQ. The V and J ends lost 9 bases and 8 bases respectively, with 14 bases between them. Concerning this clonotype itself: Its antigen is undetermined.

Study-level points and caveats: In patients about two months after transplant, alpha-beta T cells reportedly arose from several hundred expanded graft clones. Newly produced T cells mostly provided counts and TCRbeta diversity after one year, as hyperexpanded clones declined.

This sequence originates from a female patient aged 2-9 years who had a stem cell transplant for aplastic anemia, so the T cells may come from the graft donor. The chain links TRBV5-1 to TRBJ1-2; D is unclear. The specimen was PBMCs, mostly from graft donor cells, collected 180 days after TCRalphabeta/CD19-depleted stem cell transplant. CDR3 region: CAIPDRGGYTF. The CDR3 bases are TGCGCCATACCGGACCGAGGGGGCTACACCTTC. Based on the CDR3 plus reference TRBV5-1 and TRBJ1-2, the full variable domain is KAGVTQTPRYLIKTRGQQVTLSCSPISGHRSVSWYQQTPGQGLQFLFEYFSETQRNKGNFPGRFSGRQFSNSRSEMNVSTLELGDSALYLCAIPDRGGYTFGSGTRLTVV.